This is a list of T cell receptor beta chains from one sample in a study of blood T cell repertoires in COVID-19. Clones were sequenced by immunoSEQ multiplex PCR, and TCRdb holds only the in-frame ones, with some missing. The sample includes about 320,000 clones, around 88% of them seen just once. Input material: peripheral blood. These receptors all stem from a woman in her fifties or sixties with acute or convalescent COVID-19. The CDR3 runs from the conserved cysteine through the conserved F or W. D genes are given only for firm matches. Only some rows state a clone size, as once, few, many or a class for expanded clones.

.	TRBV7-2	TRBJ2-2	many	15	CASSLIGPQTGELFF	TGTGCCAGCAGCTTAATTGGGCCGCAAACCGGGGAGCTGTTTTTT
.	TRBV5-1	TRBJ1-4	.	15	CASSLEEAANEKLFF	TGCGCCAGCAGCTTGGAGGAGGCCGCCAATGAAAAACTGTTTTTT
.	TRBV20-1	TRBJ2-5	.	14	CSASRQNIQETQYF	TGCAGTGCTAGTCGTCAGAATATACAAGAGACCCAGTACTTC
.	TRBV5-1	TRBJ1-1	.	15	CASSLWGGRNAEAFF	TGCGCCAGCAGCTTGTGGGGGGGTCGGAACGCTGAAGCTTTCTTT
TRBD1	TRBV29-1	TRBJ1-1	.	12	CSVTGTGTEAFF	TGCAGCGTCACCGGGACAGGCACTGAAGCTTTCTTT
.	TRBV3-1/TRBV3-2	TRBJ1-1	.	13	CASSSSGQPKAFF	TGTGCCAGCAGCTCTTCTGGACAGCCCAAAGCTTTCTTT
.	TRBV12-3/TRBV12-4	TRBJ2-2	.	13	CASSFGGTGELFF	TGTGCCAGCAGTTTTGGGGGGACCGGGGAGCTGTTTTTT
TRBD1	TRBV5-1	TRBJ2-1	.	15	CASSLSPGGTNEQFF	TGCGCCAGCAGCTTGAGCCCAGGGGGCACAAATGAGCAGTTCTTC
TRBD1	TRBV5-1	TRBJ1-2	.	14	CASSSDRAVGGYTF	TGCGCCAGCAGCTCGGACAGGGCAGTCGGTGGCTACACCTTC
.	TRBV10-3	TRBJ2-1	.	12	CASSPGADEQFF	TGTGCCTCCAGCCCAGGGGCGGATGAGCAGTTCTTC
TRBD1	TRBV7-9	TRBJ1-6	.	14	CASSSGQGNPPLHF	TGTGCCAGCAGCTCCGGACAGGGGAATCCACCCCTCCACTTT
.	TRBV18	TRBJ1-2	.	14	CASSIRGDSDGYTF	TGTGCCAGCTCAATTAGAGGGGACTCAGATGGCTACACCTTC
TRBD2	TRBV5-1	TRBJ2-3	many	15	CASRDSGGSTDTQYF	TGCGCCAGCAGGGATAGCGGGGGAAGCACAGATACGCAGTATTTT
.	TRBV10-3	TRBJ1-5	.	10	CEGRDQPQHF	TGTGAGGGGAGGGACCAGCCCCAGCATTTT
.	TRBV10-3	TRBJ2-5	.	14	CAIRTGEGQETQYF	TGTGCCATCAGGACAGGGGAGGGGCAAGAGACCCAGTACTTC
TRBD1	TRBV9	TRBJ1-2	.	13	CASSPGTAYGYTF	TGTGCCAGCAGCCCCGGGACAGCTTATGGCTACACCTTC
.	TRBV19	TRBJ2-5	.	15	CASSSGGAGQETQYF	TGTGCCAGTAGTTCGGGGGGCGCGGGGCAAGAGACCCAGTACTTC
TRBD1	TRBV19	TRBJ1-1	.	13	CAGGTGKGTEAFF	TGTGCCGGGGGGACAGGGAAAGGAACTGAAGCTTTCTTT
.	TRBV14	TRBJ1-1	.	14	CASSLIGARTEAFF	TGTGCCAGCAGCCTCATCGGCGCGAGGACTGAAGCTTTCTTT
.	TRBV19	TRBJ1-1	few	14	CASSPRDKNTEAFF	TGTGCCAGTAGTCCCCGGGACAAGAACACTGAAGCTTTCTTT
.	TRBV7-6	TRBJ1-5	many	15	CASSLEAGRYQPQHF	TGTGCCAGCAGCTTAGAGGCGGGCCGATATCAGCCCCAGCATTTT
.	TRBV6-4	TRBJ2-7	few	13	CASRGRATYEQYF	TGTGCCAGCAGAGGCAGGGCTACCTACGAGCAGTACTTC
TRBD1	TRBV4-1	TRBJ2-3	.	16	CASSQGRDSWDMAQYF	TGCGCCAGCAGCCAAGGCCGGGACAGTTGGGATATGGCGCAGTATTTT
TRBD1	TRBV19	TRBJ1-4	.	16	CASSKDRGPTNEKLFF	TGTGCCAGTAGCAAAGACAGGGGTCCAACTAATGAAAAACTGTTTTTT
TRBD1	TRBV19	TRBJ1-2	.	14	CASTLDRGQGGYTF	TGTGCCAGTACCTTGGACAGGGGGCAAGGAGGCTACACCTTC
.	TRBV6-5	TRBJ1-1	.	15	CASSYSIIVNTEAFF	TGTGCCAGCAGTTACTCGATCATAGTGAACACTGAAGCTTTCTTT